Below, 21 T cell receptor beta chains from the same sample are listed, as sequenced in a study of vaccination and CD4 T cells after COVID-19. Treatment: roughly ten-day PBMC culture with coronavirus spike peptide pools or control peptides (ViraFEST assay). The antigens for these receptors are not known. Researchers used the Oncomine TCR Beta short-read assay to sequence DNA from cultured CD4+ T cells. MiXCR was run by TCRdb on the PCR reads, yielding one entry per CDR3 protein. The sample gives roughly 16,000 distinct CDR3 sequences, about 40% of which show up once; about 3.5% is in the top ten. The sample was CD4+ T cells from blood, cultured in vitro. The receptors come from a human donor who had recovered from COVID-19.

This clonotype was recorded a few times. The chain employs TRBV7-9 and TRBJ2-5; a weak D match, TRBD2 (6 bases). Germline assignment: CDR1 SEHNR and CDR2 FQNEAQ (reference sequence). Trimming removed 1 base from V and 5 bases from J, with 8 bases in between. This CDR3 comprises 13 residues. The CDR3 DNA is TGTGCCAGCAGCTTAGTGGGGGGTGAGACCCAGTACTTC. It translates to CASSLVGGETQYF.

This clonotype is medium-sized within its sample. J is TRBJ1-5 and V is TRBV20-1, with 7 bases aligning to TRBD1. There are 15 residues in the CDR3. With 1 base clipped from V and 6 bases from J, the junction kept 9 bases outside the gene matches. Germline CDR1 reads DFQATT; CDR2 reads SNEGSKA (reference sequence). The DNA for the CDR3 is TGCAGTGCTAGAGGTATAGGGGGCGCGGGTCAGCCCCAGCATTTT. This sequence encodes CSARGIGGAGQPQHF.

There are a few counts of this clonotype. The chain uses TRBV2 and TRBJ1-6; D is unclear. The CDR3 runs 13 residues. V was pared by 2 bases and J by 11 bases, with 10 bases between. Germline CDR1 reads SNHLY; CDR2 reads FYNNEI. CDR3 bases: TGTGCCAGCAGTGAATTCGCGAAGGCACCCCTCCACTTT. This gives the protein CASSEFAKAPLHF.

The chain joins TRBV19 to TRBJ1-1; TRBD1 matches 10 bases. The CDR3 has 17 amino acids. V trimming: 3 bases; J trimming: 5 bases; junction bases outside the gene matches: 12. Germline V gene data show CDR1 as LNHDA and CDR2 as SQIVND (reference sequence). The DNA of the CDR3 is TGTGCCAGTAGTATCCACGCCCGACAGGGGGCTCTTACTGAAGCTTTCTTT. Protein sequence: CASSIHARQGALTEAFF.

This clonotype was picked up one time. V is TRBV29-1 and J is TRBJ2-7; D is tentatively TRBD1 or TRBD2 (5 bases each). The CDR3 spans 14 residues. CDR1 SQVTM and CDR2 ANQGSEA come from the germline V gene. The V end was cut by 4 bases, the J end by 2 bases, with 15 bases between. The CDR3 sequence is CSVGHGTGAYEQYF. CDR3 bases: TGCAGCGTTGGTCACGGGACGGGCGCCTACGAGCAGTACTTC.

Details on this clonotype: One junction end disagrees with the germline gene, perhaps due to a read error. The chain carries TRBV19 and TRBJ2-2; D is ambiguous. The CDR3 extends over 13 amino acids. The germline gives CDR1 LNHDA, CDR2 SQIVND (reference sequence). The CDR3 loop reads CASSVDRTGELFF. The CDR3 DNA sequence: TGTGCCAGTAGTGTAGACCGCACCGGGGAGCTGTTTTTT.

This clonotype was observed a few times. The chain combines TRBV5-1 with TRBJ1-2, with TRBD1 matching 9 bases. The germline gives CDR1 SGHRS, CDR2 YFSETQ. The J segment lost 7 bases and the V segment lost 6 bases, leaving 10 bases of the junction unmatched. The CDR3 spans 14 residues. The CDR3 sequence is CASTFTGGAGGYTF. CDR3 nucleotide sequence: TGCGCCAGCACTTTTACAGGGGGCGCGGGTGGCTACACCTTC.

This clonotype was picked up a small number of times. The chain joins TRBV27 to TRBJ2-2; D is ambiguous. Trimming cost V 6 bases and J 6 bases, with 41 bases left between them. This CDR3 is 23 amino acids long. Germline-derived CDR1 and CDR2 are MNHEY and SMNVEV (reference sequence). The CDR3 protein is CASSRMRLPISVSSVGRAGELFF. The CDR3 bases are TGTGCCAGCAGCCGCATGAGGTTGCCCATAAGTGTTAGTTCAGTCGGTCGGGCCGGGGAGCTGTTTTTT.

The chain employs TRBV7-3 and TRBJ2-2; D is unresolved. Trimming removed 5 bases at V and 4 bases at J, with 5 bases between. The CDR3 runs 12 residues. Germline V gene lookup returns CDR1 SGHTA and CDR2 FQGTGA. CDR3 protein: CASSLSTGELFF. The CDR3 DNA follows: TGTGCCAGCAGCCTCAGCACCGGGGAGCTGTTTTTT.

This chain uses TRBV28 with TRBJ1-1; D possibly corresponds to TRBD1 (6 bases). The V end was cut by 4 bases, the J end by 11 bases, with 26 bases between. The CDR3 runs 16 residues. In germline, CDR1 is MDHEN, CDR2 SYDVKM. Here the CDR3 reads CASSSEVGGLVIRAFF. The CDR3 DNA sequence: TGTGCCAGCAGTTCGGAGGTAGGGGGTTTAGTGATCCGGGCTTTCTTT.

In its sample, this clonotype was seen once. The V and J genes are TRBV7-9 and TRBJ2-7; 11 nucleotides line up with TRBD1. This CDR3 spans 17 amino acids. Losses at the gene ends were 4 bases for V and 1 base for J; bases not matched to a gene: 9. The germline CDR1 and CDR2 sequences are SEHNR and FQNEAQ (reference sequence). The CDR3 reads CASSWDGQGARSYEQYF. In DNA form, the CDR3 reads TGTGCCAGCAGCTGGGATGGACAGGGGGCGCGATCCTACGAGCAGTACTTC.

This clonotype showed up just once. The rearrangement uses TRBV28 and TRBJ1-1; TRBD1 matches at 9 bases. Germline loops: CDR1 MDHEN, CDR2 SYDVKM. V trimming: 6 bases; J trimming: 4 bases; junction bases outside the gene matches: 12. There are 16 residues in the CDR3. The CDR3 sequence: CASSRPGQGSGTEAFF. CDR3 bases: TGTGCCAGCAGCCGCCCGGGACAGGGATCGGGCACTGAAGCTTTCTTT.

This chain connects TRBV12-3 or TRBV12-4 to TRBJ2-7; D is unclear. The CDR3 spans 12 residues. V lost 5 bases to trimming and J lost 7 bases, with 12 bases between them. The DNA of the CDR3 is TGTGCCAGCAGTCCTACACCGTTGGAGCAGTACTTC. Protein sequence: CASSPTPLEQYF.

This chain connects TRBV20-1 to TRBJ2-3; D call uncertain. The ends were cut back, 3 bases at V and 2 bases at J, with 9 bases in the middle. The CDR3 runs to 13 residues. Germline CDR1 DFQATT, CDR2 SNEGSKA (reference sequence). The CDR3 loop reads CSASLGSTDTQYF. Written as DNA, the CDR3 is TGCAGTGCTAGTTTAGGATCCACAGATACGCAGTATTTT.

The chain carries TRBV7-7 and TRBJ2-3, with TRBD2 as a possible D gene (6 bases). CDR3 length: 14 residues. In germline, CDR1 is SSHAT, CDR2 FNYEAQ (reference sequence). V gave up 5 bases and J gave up 6 bases, with 15 bases separating them. CDR3 residues: CASSPTGGVDTQYF. The CDR3 DNA reads TGTGCCAGCAGCCCGACCGGAGGGGTTGATACGCAGTATTTT.

The sample holds a few counts of this clonotype. The chain has TRBV19 and TRBJ2-5; 9 nucleotides match TRBD1. Germline V gives CDR1 LNHDA, CDR2 SQIVND (reference sequence). The junction had 6 bases not matched to a gene; V was cut back by 3 bases and J by 1 base. The CDR3 has 16 amino acids. CDR3 amino acids: CASSMEVTGGQETQYF. CDR3 nucleotide sequence: TGTGCCAGTAGTATGGAAGTGACAGGGGGCCAAGAGACCCAGTACTTC.

This rearrangement joins TRBV2 to TRBJ2-1; no reliable D call. This CDR3 contains 15 residues. V shed 1 base and J shed 3 bases, with 10 bases lying between them. Germline CDR1 and CDR2: SNHLY and FYNNEI. CDR3: CASSEVLGNYNEQFF. In DNA form, the CDR3 reads TGTGCCAGCAGTGAAGTGTTAGGGAACTACAATGAGCAGTTCTTC.

Only a few counts were recorded for this clonotype. The V call is TRBV20-1, the J call TRBJ2-7; either TRBD1 or TRBD2 may supply D (5 bases each). Germline CDR1 is DFQATT and CDR2 is SNEGSKA (reference sequence). The CDR3 contains 13 residues. The V end was cut by 0 bases, the J end by 5 bases, with 11 bases between. The CDR3 DNA is TGCAGTGCTAGAGAAAACCGGGGCAACGAGCAGTACTTC. Protein: CSARENRGNEQYF.

The CDR3 spells CSASDSYGYTF. The CDR3 DNA follows: TGCAGTGCCTCGGACAGCTATGGCTACACCTTC. The chain recombines TRBV20-1 with TRBJ1-2; maybe TRBD1 (6 bases). Germline V gene lookup returns CDR1 DFQATT and CDR2 SNEGSKA (reference sequence). There are 11 residues in the CDR3. V lost 6 bases and J 4 bases, leaving 9 bases between the germline ends.

V usage is TRBV30 and J usage is TRBJ1-2; no clear D gene. Per germline, CDR1 GTSNPN and CDR2 SVGIG (reference sequence). Between the trimmed V and J ends, which lost 4 bases and 8 bases, there was a span of 17 bases. This CDR3 is 13 amino acids long. The CDR3 DNA follows: TGTGCCTGGAACCCCGGAAGGCCAGGAGGCTACACCTTC. As protein: CAWNPGRPGGYTF.

This clonotype was seen a few times. This sequence joins TRBV7-2 and TRBJ1-6; 7 bases fit TRBD1. V dropped 5 bases and J dropped 6; count of bases not matched to a gene: 4. The CDR3 totals 14 residues. Germline-derived CDR1 and CDR2 are SGHTA and FQGNSA. Written as DNA, the CDR3 is TGTGCCAGCAGCCCAGGACAGGTTAATTCACCCCTCCACTTT. Its translation: CASSPGQVNSPLHF.